These 27 T cell receptor beta chains came from one sample sequenced in a study of blood T cell repertoires in COVID-19 (dated by TCRdb to 2018 to 2021). The protocol used for the library was the immunoSEQ multiplex PCR assay. The table comes from immuneACCESS by way of TCRdb, which keeps in-frame sequences with V and J called. Part of the clones is missing from these tables; in studies checked, under half for an unresolved V gene and the rest for unknown reasons. This sample is represented by 150,000 to 180,000 clones; around 80% of them were singletons. About 8.9% of the sample lies in the top ten. Sample: peripheral blood. These receptors were taken from a woman aged 50 to 60 with acute or convalescent COVID-19.

The chain is built from TRBV29-1 and TRBJ2-5; no firm D call. V dropped 6 bases and J dropped 4 bases, with 12 bases sitting between them. The CDR3 is made up of 12 amino acids. The germline V gene encodes CDR1 SQVTM and CDR2 ANQGSEA. CDR3 region: CSVLYLGETQYF. The CDR3 coding sequence is TGCAGCGTCCTATACCTCGGAGAGACCCAGTACTTC.

V gene TRBV15 combines with J gene TRBJ1-2; D remains unclear. Germline V lookup: CDR1 LNHNV, CDR2 YYDKDF (reference sequence). The CDR3 length is 14 residues. The V end was cut by 0 bases, the J end by 4 bases, with 9 bases between. The CDR3 nucleotides are TGTGCCACCAGCAGAGATCGCCAGTCCTATGGCTACACCTTC. This gives the protein CATSRDRQSYGYTF.

This clone has just one count. V and J are TRBV3-1 (or the pseudogene TRBV3-2) and TRBJ1-2; D is unclear. CDR1 is LGHDT and CDR2 is YNNKEL in the germline V gene (reference sequence). CDR3 size: 12 residues. Trimming took 0 bases from V and 8 from J, leaving 7 bases between them. The CDR3: CASSQDQRGYTF. CDR3 DNA sequence: TGTGCCAGCAGCCAAGATCAGCGGGGCTACACCTTC.

Only a few counts were recorded for this clone. J is TRBJ1-1 and V is TRBV6-2 or TRBV6-3; 8 bases map to TRBD1. The length of the CDR3 is 17 residues. Germline loops: CDR1 MNHEY, CDR2 SVGEGT. With 2 bases clipped from V and 6 bases from J, the junction kept 14 bases outside the gene matches. CDR3 nucleotide sequence: TGTGCCAGCAGTTACCGAGAATTAGGACAGGGCGGCCCTGAAGCTTTCTTT. Its protein is CASSYRELGQGGPEAFF.

This clone came up once. The chain joins TRBV27 to TRBJ1-5; D gene uncertain. Germline CDR1 is MNHEY and CDR2 is SMNVEV (reference sequence). The CDR3 has 16 residues. The ends were cut back, 6 bases at V and 3 bases at J, with 18 bases in the middle. CDR3 region: CASRQTPEVPNQPQHF. CDR3 DNA sequence: TGTGCCAGCAGGCAAACGCCGGAGGTTCCCAATCAGCCCCAGCATTTT.

This chain links TRBV5-1 with TRBJ2-5; D possibly corresponds to TRBD1 (6 bases). The CDR3 runs 13 residues. Germline-derived CDR1 and CDR2 are SGHRS and YFSETQ. V was shortened by 7 bases and J by 5 bases, with 15 bases between the two germline ends. CDR3 DNA: TGCGCCAGCGCGCAGGGGTTTAGGGAGACCCAGTACTTC. As protein: CASAQGFRETQYF.

The V call is TRBV2, the J call TRBJ1-2; 10 nucleotides agree with TRBD1. V gave up 4 bases and J gave up 5 bases; unmatched junction bases: 10. Germline CDR1 is SNHLY and CDR2 is FYNNEI. The CDR3 sequence is 16 residues long. CDR3: CASSGAGTGARYGYTF. The CDR3, as DNA: TGTGCCAGCAGTGGTGCCGGGACAGGGGCTCGATATGGCTACACCTTC.

The gene calls are TRBV18 and TRBJ1-2, with 9 bases identical to TRBD1. The CDR3 is 14 amino acids. Trimming removed 3 bases from V and 6 bases from J; junction bases left unmatched: 5. Germline-derived CDR1 and CDR2 are KGHSH and LQKENI. CDR3 coding DNA: TGTGCCAGCTCACCGGGACAGGGCGCGGATGGCTACACCTTC. This sequence encodes CASSPGQGADGYTF.

The CDR3 sequence: CASSQTREPAYEQYF. The CDR3 DNA follows: TGTGCCAGCAGTCAAACCCGCGAACCCGCCTACGAGCAGTACTTC. The rearrangement uses TRBV6-2 or TRBV6-3 and TRBJ2-7; D is unclear. The length of the CDR3 is 15 residues. The V end was cut by 5 bases, the J end by 2 bases, with 16 bases between. The germline CDR1 and CDR2 sequences are MNHEY and SVGEGT.

This clone was recorded only once. The V gene is TRBV3-1 (or the pseudogene TRBV3-2), the J gene TRBJ1-6, with 7 positions matching TRBD1. Per the germline V gene, CDR1 is LGHDT and CDR2 is YNNKEL (reference sequence). The CDR3 runs to 16 residues. V gave up 2 bases and J gave up 6 bases; unmatched junction bases: 7. DNA of the CDR3: TGTGCCAGCAGCCAATTAACAGGGGTTACTAATTCACCCCTCCACTTT. Translating gives CASSQLTGVTNSPLHF.

The genes are TRBV5-6 and TRBJ2-7; 8 bases agree with TRBD1. CDR1 and CDR2 from the germline V gene are SGHDT and YYEEEE. CDR3 length: 14 amino acids. Trimming removed 5 bases from V and 1 base from J; junction bases left unmatched: 5. This CDR3 is CASRIGQGSYEQYF. CDR3 DNA: TGTGCCAGCAGGATCGGACAGGGTTCCTACGAGCAGTACTTC.

The V call is TRBV3-1 (or the pseudogene TRBV3-2), the J call TRBJ2-2, with 7 bases fitting TRBD2. The CDR3 extends over 16 amino acids. The trim removed 4 bases at V and 1 base at J, leaving 6 bases unmatched. In germline, CDR1 is LGHDT, CDR2 YNNKEL (reference sequence). The DNA of the CDR3 is TGTGCCAGCAGCCCCCCTAGCGGTCTGAACACCGGGGAGCTGTTTTTT. Translation gives CASSPPSGLNTGELFF.

This chain links TRBV28 with TRBJ1-6, with TRBD1 matching 9 bases. The V gene's germline CDR1 is MDHEN and CDR2 SYDVKM. Losses at the gene ends were 8 bases for V and 6 bases for J; bases not matched to a gene: 23. The CDR3 spans 20 residues. CDR3 DNA: TGTGCCAGCTGCCCCCCGCTGGGACAGGGTGCTTTTGGCGTTAATTCACCCCTCCACTTT. It is translated as CASCPPLGQGAFGVNSPLHF. Supplemented by reference TRBV28 and TRBJ1-6, the full variable domain reads DVKVTQSSRYLVKRTGEKVFLECVQDMDHENMFWYRQDPGLGLRLIYFSYDVKMKEKGDIPEGYSVSREKKERFSLILESASTNQTSMYLCASCPPLGQGAFGVNSPLHFGNGTRLTVT.

The genes are TRBV5-1 and TRBJ2-3; 10 bases agree with TRBD2. Germline trimming cut 4 bases from V and 2 bases from J; bases unmatched to any gene: 13. This CDR3 contains 18 residues. Germline V gene data show CDR1 as SGHRS and CDR2 as YFSETQ. The CDR3 region is CASSRGSQLAGNTDTQYF. The CDR3 DNA reads TGCGCCAGCAGCCGGGGATCCCAACTAGCGGGGAACACAGATACGCAGTATTTT.

The chain links TRBV7-9 to TRBJ2-4, with TRBD2 identical over 7 bases. The CDR3 has 13 residues. Per the germline V gene, CDR1 is SEHNR and CDR2 is FQNEAQ (reference sequence). With V trimmed by 7 bases and J by 15 bases, 15 bases remained unmatched. The CDR3 region is CASTAGEGNRGYF. The CDR3 nucleotides are TGTGCCAGCACTGCGGGGGAGGGAAACCGAGGGTACTTC.

The chain links TRBV6-1 to TRBJ2-3; 8 nucleotides agree with TRBD2. Germline CDR1 and CDR2: MNHNS and SASEGT. With V trimmed by 4 bases and J by 0 bases, 12 bases remained unmatched. The CDR3 is made up of 18 amino acids. In nucleotides, the CDR3 is TGTGCCAGCAGTGTAAGGGCGGGGGGCCCTACTAGCACAGATACGCAGTATTTT. Translating gives CASSVRAGGPTSTDTQYF.

The chain carries TRBV5-6 and TRBJ2-1, with D perhaps matching TRBD2 (6 bases). Germline V gene sequence: CDR1 SGHDT, CDR2 YYEEEE. Trimming removed 2 bases from V and 3 bases from J, with 15 bases in between. The CDR3 is 16 residues long. The DNA for the CDR3 is TGTGCCAGCAGCTTATATCTTGCGGGACGCTACAATGAGCAGTTCTTC. Translation gives CASSLYLAGRYNEQFF.

The chain has TRBV7-2 and TRBJ2-5; possible D gene TRBD2, 7 bases. The CDR3 loop spans 15 amino acids. V was shortened by 7 bases and J by 5 bases, with 20 bases between the two germline ends. Germline V gene lookup returns CDR1 SGHTA and CDR2 FQGNSA. The DNA of the CDR3 is TGTGCCAGCACACCAAGGGGGGGCCTGTTGGAGACCCAGTACTTC. The encoded protein is CASTPRGGLLETQYF.

V and J are TRBV7-2 and TRBJ2-7; D remains unclear. Trimming left V 1 base short and J 6 bases short, with 7 bases between. The V gene's germline CDR1 is SGHTA and CDR2 FQGNSA. The CDR3 is made up of 12 amino acids. CDR3 DNA: TGTGCCAGCAGCTTAGACTATGCCGAGCAGTACTTC. Amino acids: CASSLDYAEQYF. The full variable domain, rest sourced from reference TRBV7-2 and TRBJ2-7, is GAGVSQSPSNKVTEKGKDVELRCDPISGHTALYWYRQSLGQGLEFLIYFQGNSAPDKSGLPSDRFSAERTGGSVSTLTIQRTQQEDSAVYLCASSLDYAEQYFGPGTRLTVT.

The V gene is TRBV28, the J gene TRBJ1-5; 7 nucleotides align to TRBD1. This CDR3 region has 15 residues. V shed 2 bases and J 9 bases; nucleotides not matched to a gene: 10. The germline gives CDR1 MDHEN, CDR2 SYDVKM. Written as DNA, the CDR3 is TGTGCCAGCAGTTTAGGACAGGTAGCTTTTAGGCCCCAGCATTTT. Protein product: CASSLGQVAFRPQHF.

V usage is TRBV3-1 (or the pseudogene TRBV3-2) and J usage is TRBJ2-3, with TRBD2 as a possible D gene (5 bases). Trimming shortened V by 2 bases and J by 4 bases, and 10 bases separated the two germline ends. CDR1 LGHDT and CDR2 YNNKEL come from the germline V gene (reference sequence). CDR3 size: 14 residues. The CDR3 bases are TGTGCCAGCAGCCAATTGACCGGGGCAGATACGCAGTATTTT. This gives the protein CASSQLTGADTQYF.

The chain has TRBV28 and TRBJ1-2; no definite D call. Trimming stripped 2 bases from V and 6 bases from J, with 16 bases between. In germline, CDR1 is MDHEN, CDR2 SYDVKM. The CDR3 totals 15 residues. The CDR3 sequence: CASSLEGIRLDGYTF. CDR3 DNA: TGTGCCAGCAGTTTAGAGGGAATAAGGTTGGATGGCTACACCTTC.

The chain joins TRBV4-3 to TRBJ1-2; 7 nucleotides align to TRBD1. Germline V gene sequence: CDR1 LGHNA, CDR2 YSLEER. The CDR3 is 14 amino acids. Trimming cost V 4 bases and J 8 bases; bases outside gene matches: 10. The CDR3, as DNA: TGCGCCAGCAGCCCGACCGACAGGGAAAGGGGCTACACCTTC. Residues: CASSPTDRERGYTF.

The CDR3 is CASSRGAQETQYF. The CDR3 DNA follows: TGTGCCAGCAGCCGCGGTGCCCAAGAGACCCAGTACTTC. The gene calls are TRBV11-2 and TRBJ2-5, with D unclear. This CDR3 region has 13 residues. V lost 5 bases and J lost 1, with 8 bases in between. CDR1 and CDR2 (germline): SGHAT, FQNNGV.

This chain uses TRBV5-1 with TRBJ2-6; D possibly corresponds to TRBD1 (6 bases). This CDR3 is 16 amino acids long. Germline CDR1 is SGHRS and CDR2 is YFSETQ. The V end was cut by 2 bases, the J end by 2 bases, with 11 bases between. The CDR3: CASSLHRDPGANVLTF. CDR3 bases: TGCGCCAGCAGCTTACACAGGGATCCTGGGGCCAACGTCCTGACTTTC.

The genes are TRBV30 and TRBJ2-2, with 8 bases identical to TRBD2. Germline assignment: CDR1 GTSNPN and CDR2 SVGIG (reference sequence). This CDR3 region has 15 residues. Trimming cost V 4 bases and J 2 bases; bases outside gene matches: 6. The CDR3 reads CAWKLAGINTGELFF. The CDR3 DNA sequence: TGTGCCTGGAAGTTAGCGGGGATTAACACCGGGGAGCTGTTTTTT.

The chain joins TRBV5-1 to TRBJ2-3, with D unresolved. The CDR3 runs to 13 residues. Germline V CDR1 and CDR2: SGHRS, YFSETQ. The V gene lost 0 bases and the J gene lost 2 bases, with 4 bases spanning the gap. The CDR3 nucleotides read TGCGCCAGCAGCTTGGGACTCACAGATACGCAGTATTTT. Translation: CASSLGLTDTQYF.